One and the same sample provided the 23 T cell receptor beta chains below, sequenced in a study of radiation and T cells in renal cell carcinoma. The protocol was immunoSEQ multiplex PCR, while the TCRdb copy is restricted to in-frame clones and leaves out a portion. The sample yields 150,000 or so clones, approximately 90% seen once. Time point here: baseline pretreatment blood. Noted treatment: 15 Gy SBRT to primary tumor, nephrectomy 4 weeks later. Sample: blood, taken from a patient whose treatment included radiotherapy and nephrectomy. The source is a woman aged 45-65 years with renal cell carcinoma.

This rearrangement joins TRBV7-2 to TRBJ2-5; no clear D. CDR1 and CDR2 (germline): SGHTA, FQGNSA. Trimming pared 2 bases from V and 2 bases from J, leaving 9 bases between. The CDR3 has 14 residues. The CDR3 nucleotides are TGTGCCAGCAGCTTAACTTGGGGTCAAGAGACCCAGTACTTC. The encoded protein is CASSLTWGQETQYF.

The rearrangement joins TRBV9 to TRBJ1-6; D gene ambiguous. This CDR3 has 13 amino acids. Germline V CDR1 and CDR2: SGDLS, YYNGEE. The CDR3, as DNA: TGTGCGAGTGGTCCTAATTATAATTCACCCCTCCACTTT. Amino acid sequence: CASGPNYNSPLHF. Variable domain in full (rest from reference TRBV9 and TRBJ1-6): DSGVTQTPKHLITATGQRVTLRCSPRSGDLSVYWYQQSLDQGLQFLIQYYNGEERAKGNILERFSAQQFPDLHSELNLSSLELGDSALYFCASGPNYNSPLHFGNGTRLTVT.

This rearrangement joins TRBV19 to TRBJ1-1; D unresolved. V shed 4 bases and J shed 6 bases, with 9 bases lying between them. This CDR3 is 12 amino acids long. Germline CDR1 and CDR2: LNHDA and SQIVND (reference sequence). CDR3 residues: CASSRGFAEAFF. CDR3 nucleotides: TGTGCCAGTAGTAGAGGTTTCGCTGAAGCTTTCTTT. Combining the CDR3 with reference TRBV19 and TRBJ1-1 gives the whole variable domain DGGITQSPKYLFRKEGQNVTLSCEQNLNHDAMYWYRQDPGQGLRLIYYSQIVNDFQKGDIAEGYSVSREKKESFPLTVTSAQKNPTAFYLCASSRGFAEAFFGQGTRLTVV.

This clone appeared once. This chain uses TRBV7-2 with TRBJ1-6; possibly TRBD1 for D (6 bases). V lost 0 bases, J lost 5 bases, and 11 bases lay in between. CDR1 and CDR2 from the germline V gene are SGHTA and FQGNSA. The CDR3 sequence is 16 residues long. Here the CDR3 reads CASSLASGANNSPLHF. In nucleotides, the CDR3 is TGTGCCAGCAGCTTAGCATCAGGGGCCAATAATTCACCCCTCCACTTT.

The V call is TRBV30, the J call TRBJ1-2; tentative D call: TRBD1 (6 bases). The V and J ends lost 8 bases and 5 bases respectively, with 18 bases between them. Per the germline V gene, CDR1 is GTSNPN and CDR2 is SVGIG (reference sequence). The CDR3 covers 13 residues. Here the CDR3 DNA reads TGTGCCGTAAGATCGGGGGGCGATTATGGCTACACCTTC. Protein product: CAVRSGGDYGYTF.

This clone occurred once. The chain recombines TRBV28 with TRBJ2-7, with 7 bases that match TRBD1. Germline CDR1 reads MDHEN; CDR2 reads SYDVKM. V trimming: 9 bases; J trimming: 2 bases; junction bases outside the gene matches: 7. The CDR3 consists of 13 residues. CDR3 protein: CASGTVQTYEQYF. CDR3 sequence (DNA): TGTGCCAGTGGGACAGTCCAAACCTACGAGCAGTACTTC.

The chain's CDR3 is CASSVRGTGANVLTF. CDR3 bases: TGTGCCAGCAGCGTTCGAGGTACTGGGGCCAACGTCCTGACTTTC. The V gene is TRBV9, the J gene TRBJ2-6; D is ambiguous. In germline, CDR1 is SGDLS, CDR2 YYNGEE. Trimming stripped 2 bases from V and 2 bases from J, with 8 bases between. This CDR3 region has 15 residues.

The chain uses TRBV18 and TRBJ1-3; D remains unclear. V shed 2 bases and J shed 7 bases, with 12 bases lying between them. CDR1 KGHSH and CDR2 LQKENI come from the germline V gene. CDR3 length equals 14 residues. CDR3 amino acids: CASSPIDWLNTIYF. CDR3 coding DNA: TGTGCCAGCTCACCAATAGACTGGCTGAACACCATATATTTT.

The chain uses TRBV5-5 and TRBJ1-2; 8 bases line up with TRBD1. The V gene end was trimmed by 2 bases and the J gene end by 5 bases; junction bases not matched to a gene: 2. Germline loops: CDR1 SGHKS, CDR2 YYEKEE (reference sequence). The CDR3 contains 13 residues. This CDR3 reads CASSFRDRYGYTF. CDR3 coding DNA: TGTGCCAGCAGCTTCCGGGACAGGTATGGCTACACCTTC. Full variable domain (outside the CDR3, taken from reference TRBV5-5 and TRBJ1-2): DAGVTQSPTHLIKTRGQQVTLRCSPISGHKSVSWYQQVLGQGPQFIFQYYEKEERGRGNFPDRFSARQFPNYSSELNVNALLLGDSALYLCASSFRDRYGYTFGSGTRLTVV.

V and J are TRBV6-5 and TRBJ1-5; no definite D call. The CDR3 is made up of 15 amino acids. Germline loops: CDR1 MNHEY, CDR2 SVGAGI. Trimming took 0 bases from V and 0 from J, leaving 6 bases between them. The CDR3 coding sequence is TGTGCCAGCAGTTACTCGTACAGTAGCAATCAGCCCCAGCATTTT. Encoded protein: CASSYSYSSNQPQHF.

J is TRBJ2-7 and V is TRBV7-8; the D is unclear. The CDR3 is 11 residues long. The germline V gene encodes CDR1 SGHVS and CDR2 FQNEAQ. V shed 0 bases and J shed 5 bases, with 2 bases lying between them. CDR3 sequence (DNA): TGTGCCAGCAGCTTAGCAGACGAGCAGTACTTC. Amino acid sequence: CASSLADEQYF.

The V gene is TRBV4-2, the J gene TRBJ2-2, with D perhaps matching TRBD1 (6 bases). The ends were cut back, 0 bases at V and 5 bases at J, with 13 bases in the middle. Looked up from germline, CDR1 is LGHNA and CDR2 is YNFKEQ. The CDR3 loop spans 16 amino acids. The CDR3 region has the DNA TGTGCCAGCAGCCAAGAGGCCAGGGGATGGACCGGGGAGCTGTTTTTT. It is translated as CASSQEARGWTGELFF.

This chain links TRBV9 with TRBJ2-5; 11 nucleotides agree with TRBD2. The germline V gene has CDR1 SGDLS and CDR2 YYNGEE. The V segment lost 0 bases and the J segment 7 bases; nucleotides outside the gene matches: 5. CDR3 length equals 15 residues. The CDR3 sequence: CASSVELAGVGTQYF. CDR3 bases: TGTGCCAGCAGCGTAGAACTAGCGGGGGTTGGGACCCAGTACTTC.

The chain joins TRBV30 to TRBJ2-2; D is unresolved. Trimming removed 3 bases at V and 1 base at J, with 9 bases between. Looked up from germline, CDR1 is GTSNPN and CDR2 is SVGIG (reference sequence). The CDR3 is made up of 14 amino acids. In DNA form, the CDR3 reads TGTGCCTGGAGAGGCGGAATGAACACCGGGGAGCTGTTTTTT. As protein: CAWRGGMNTGELFF.

The genes are TRBV25-1 and TRBJ2-7; either TRBD1 or TRBD2 may supply D (6 bases each). Germline CDR1 reads MGHDK; CDR2 reads SYGVNS. The CDR3 spans 12 residues. Trimming removed 8 bases at V and 1 base at J, with 9 bases between. The CDR3 DNA reads TGTGCCAGCCGGGGGCATTCCTACGAGCAGTACTTC. The encoded protein is CASRGHSYEQYF.

This chain uses TRBV6-5 with TRBJ2-3, with 10 positions matching TRBD2. The CDR3 runs 15 residues. Trimming cost V 6 bases and J 5 bases; bases outside gene matches: 8. Per germline, CDR1 MNHEY and CDR2 SVGAGI. The CDR3 DNA is TGTGCCAGCAGACCAGCGGGGGGGTTTGGAGATACGCAGTATTTT. Translation gives CASRPAGGFGDTQYF.

This clone was detected once. V is TRBV4-3 and J is TRBJ2-7; 9 nucleotides match TRBD1. The V gene's germline CDR1 is LGHNA and CDR2 YSLEER. The CDR3 totals 15 residues. After removal of 4 bases from V and 3 bases from J, the junction contained 7 bases not matched to a gene. The CDR3 spells CASSPWTGAGYEQYF. Written as DNA, the CDR3 is TGCGCCAGCAGCCCGTGGACAGGGGCCGGCTACGAGCAGTACTTC.

The V and J genes are TRBV6-6 and TRBJ2-1; D unresolved. CDR1 and CDR2 (germline): MNHNY, SVGAGI (reference sequence). The CDR3 covers 11 residues. Trimming shortened V by 5 bases and J by 9 bases, and 8 bases separated the two germline ends. As DNA, the CDR3 is TGTGCCAGCAGTAAGGGTGGTGAGCAGTTCTTC. Encoded protein: CASSKGGEQFF.

The chain uses TRBV6-5 and TRBJ2-5; 9 bases map to TRBD2. The CDR3 is made up of 16 amino acids. The V gene's germline CDR1 is MNHEY and CDR2 SVGAGI. Losses at the gene ends were 4 bases for V and 5 bases for J; bases not matched to a gene: 11. CDR3 protein: CASSSLGGGAVETQYF. The CDR3 coding sequence is TGTGCCAGCAGTTCCCTGGGCGGGGGGGCCGTCGAGACCCAGTACTTC.

The chain has TRBV29-1 and TRBJ2-1; a weak D match, TRBD2 (6 bases). V was clipped by 3 bases and J by 0 bases, with 12 bases between them. CDR1 is SQVTM and CDR2 is ANQGSEA in the germline V gene. This CDR3 has 15 residues. CDR3 nucleotide sequence: TGCAGCGTTGATACGATGGGGGGCTCCTACAATGAGCAGTTCTTC. Translated, it gives CSVDTMGGSYNEQFF.

V and J are TRBV11-2 and TRBJ1-5; the D is unclear. V lost 0 bases, J lost 11 bases, and 11 bases lay in between. From germline, CDR1 is SGHAT and CDR2 FQNNGV. CDR3 size: 13 residues. The CDR3 DNA is TGTGCCAGCAGCTTAGACATGCTCAATGCCCAGCATTTT. Its translation: CASSLDMLNAQHF.

This rearrangement joins TRBV6-6 to TRBJ2-3, with a possible D match to TRBD2 (6 bases). CDR3 length: 15 residues. The germline CDR1 and CDR2 sequences are MNHNY and SVGAGI (reference sequence). The ends were cut back, 0 bases at V and 1 base at J, with 8 bases in the middle. As DNA, the CDR3 is TGTGCCAGCAGTTACTCTGCGGGGCGCACAGATACGCAGTATTTT. Its protein product is CASSYSAGRTDTQYF.

This rearrangement joins TRBV5-4 to TRBJ2-1; D not certain. The CDR3 spans 16 residues. The germline V and J ends were trimmed by 5 bases and 0 bases, with 15 bases remaining between them. Germline V CDR1 and CDR2: SGHNT, YYREEE (reference sequence). The DNA for the CDR3 is TGTGCCAGCAGAGAAGGAAGTGCACGCTCCTACAATGAGCAGTTCTTC. This gives the protein CASREGSARSYNEQFF.